This T cell receptor beta chain was recovered during a study of post-analysis software for immune sequencing data. Whole-study findings and limits: Controls showed significantly higher normalized Chao1 diversity than did multiple sclerosis patients. Patients had higher frequencies than controls of roughly five TRBV segments, including TRBV5-6, TRBV5-1 and TRBV20-1. Strong co-clustering by F measure was seen for same-batch samples.

Unique molecular identifiers had been added to the TCR beta cDNA libraries. Starting from approximately 0.95 to 9.8 million T cells, the study yielded 460,000 or so cDNA molecules. TCRdb itself ran the PCR reads through MiXCR, one entry per CDR3 protein. This sample has 600,000 to 700,000 distinct CDR3 sequences, with approximately 59% found just once. This CDR3 comprises 17 residues. Germline assignment: CDR1 SEHNR and CDR2 FQNEAQ (reference sequence). Trimming took 6 bases from V and 2 from J, leaving 21 bases between them. This clonotype was seen a single time. Its antigen remains unidentified. The V and J genes are TRBV7-9 and TRBJ2-3; TRBD1 might be the D (8 bases). The TCR comes from a girl aged 2 to 10 with multiple sclerosis. The sequenced sample consisted of blood. The CDR3 sequence is CASRSGGLSGYTDTQYF. CDR3 DNA sequence: TGTGCCAGCAGGTCAGGGGGCCTTAGCGGGTACACAGATACGCAGTATTTT.